This T cell receptor beta chain was observed in a study of T cell responses to AZD1222 COVID-19 vaccine. In the case of this clone: No antigen is known for it.

Between the trimmed V and J ends, which lost 1 base and 0 bases, there was a span of 6 bases. Germline V gene lookup returns CDR1 LNHDA and CDR2 SQIVND (reference sequence). The CDR3 is made up of 15 amino acids. General study results and limits: The donor cohort was predominantly white British with a female majority, and clonal diversity may have been underestimated. Only a handful of AZD1222 recipients tested seropositive at baseline.

Sequenced by immunoSEQ multiplex PCR; TCRdb stores in-frame clones only, minus some. The data hold more than 50,000 clones, with around nine tenths observed a single time. This chain connects TRBV19 to TRBJ2-2; D is unresolved. Sample: peripheral blood, taken on day 0 of AZD1222 vaccination. The TCR comes from an adult in good health. Here the CDR3 reads CASSIALANTGELFF. The CDR3 nucleotides are TGTGCCAGTAGTATAGCGCTAGCGAACACCGGGGAGCTGTTTTTT.